This TCR beta chain came from a study of graft-versus-host responses after intestinal transplantation. Study-level information: Transplant types were multivisceral, liver-intestinal, or isolated intestinal. Recipients were all induced with anti-thymocyte globulin, then given tacrolimus and steroids for around three years.

TCRdb's copy holds only in-frame clones and misses some; the assay was immunoSEQ multiplex PCR. Of about 39,000 clones in the sample, around 92% were seen once. V was shortened by 5 bases and J by 3 bases, with 14 bases between the two germline ends. Germline CDR1 reads GTSNPN; CDR2 reads SVGIG (reference sequence). There are 13 residues in the CDR3. The sequenced sample was PBMCs, obtained roughly 270 days after transplant. J is TRBJ2-7 and V is TRBV30; D may correspond to TRBD1 or TRBD2 (6 bases each). This receptor was obtained from a human patient who received an intestinal transplant, so some T cells may come from the graft donor. In DNA, the CDR3 is TGTGCCTGGGGATTAGGGGGGAGCTACGAGCAGTACTTC. Translated: CAWGLGGSYEQYF.